The clone carrying this TCR beta chain came up many times. As yet, its antigen is unknown. Different DNA sequences within this sample yield the same CDR3. The protocol was immunoSEQ multiplex PCR, while the TCRdb copy is restricted to in-frame clones and leaves out a portion. This sample has hundreds of thousands of clones, with around four fifths found just once. These data come from a study of shared clonotypes between healthy human individuals. About the study: Contributing individuals were a couple of females and three males aged 18 to 49.

Germline-derived CDR1 and CDR2 are MNHNS and SASEGT. The V end lost 3 bases, the J end lost 2 bases, and 14 bases lay between the germline ends. The CDR3 sequence is 15 residues long. The split of CD4+ cells yielded CD45RA+ naive and CD45RA-negative memory subsets. The study, taken as a whole, reports: Memory subsets generally showed lower estimated richness than naive subsets.

The sequence was obtained from a woman under 40 in good health. Input material: memory CD4+ T cells sorted from blood. Sample subset: CD45RA-negative fraction. The chain employs TRBV6-1 and TRBJ2-7, with a possible D match to TRBD2 (6 bases). In DNA form, the CDR3 reads TGTGCCAGCAGTGAGGGGGGAGCCGGGGCCTACGAGCAGTACTTC. As protein: CASSEGGAGAYEQYF.